Listed below are T cell receptor beta chains from one sample, sequenced in a study of post-analysis software for immune sequencing data. TCRdb re-called the PCR reads with MiXCR, one entry per CDR3 protein. The table shows around 400,000 distinct CDR3 sequences, with roughly 35% occurring only once. Sequenced input: blood. All receptors derive from a girl aged 5-17 years with multiple sclerosis. Each CDR3 is given with its conserved first and last residue. The order of the fields is D gene, V gene, clone size, J gene, CDR3 DNA, CDR3 protein. D genes are given only for firm matches. Where a row states a size, it is once, few, many or the class of an expanded clone; other rows omit it.

>TRBD1|TRBV5-1|few|TRBJ2-7
TGCGCCAGCAGGAGAGAAGGGGGCCCTTCCTACGAGCAGTACTTC
CASRREGGPSYEQYF
>TRBD1|TRBV20-1|-|TRBJ2-2
TGCAGTGCTAAATACAGGGGGCGGGACACCGGGGAGCTGTTTTTT
CSAKYRGRDTGELFF
>-|TRBV2|-|TRBJ2-7
TGTGCCAGCCAAACGAGGGGGAGCGAGCAGTACTTC
CASQTRGSEQYF
>-|TRBV6-5|few|TRBJ2-2
TGTGCCAGCAGTTGGGAACTAGGGACCGGGGAGCTGTTTTTT
CASSWELGTGELFF
>TRBD2|TRBV19|few|TRBJ2-5
TGTGCCAGTAGTACGAGGCTAGCGGGGCAAGAGACCCAGTACTTC
CASSTRLAGQETQYF
>TRBD2|TRBV20-1|-|TRBJ2-1
TGCAGTGCTAGAGATCATCAGCGGGGGAGCTCCTACAATGAGCAGTTCTTC
CSARDHQRGSSYNEQFF
>-|TRBV6-2/TRBV6-3|-|TRBJ2-1
TGTGCCAGCAGTTTGCGGTATGAGCAGTTCTTC
CASSLRYEQFF
>TRBD1|TRBV7-9|once|TRBJ1-2
TGTGCCAGCAGCCCGGGACAGGGACTATTCGGTGGCTACACCTTC
CASSPGQGLFGGYTF
>-|TRBV20-1|few|TRBJ1-2
TGCAGTGCTAGTCGGGGGGCCAGCTATGGCTACACCTTC
CSASRGASYGYTF
>-|TRBV7-3|-|TRBJ2-1
TGTGCCAGCAGCGAGGACGGGAGCTCCTACAATGAGCAGTTCTTC
CASSEDGSSYNEQFF
>-|TRBV4-1|few|TRBJ2-5
TGCGCCAGCAGCCAAGAGGATAGCCAAGAGACCCAGTACTTC
CASSQEDSQETQYF
>-|TRBV12-5|-|TRBJ2-3
TGTGCTAGTGGTTTGGGGGACCTAAAACCGTATTTT
CASGLGDLKPYF
>TRBD2|TRBV9|-|TRBJ2-1
TGTGCCAGCAGCGGGAGACTAGCGGGGGTGAATGAGCAGTTCTTC
CASSGRLAGVNEQFF
>-|TRBV12-3/TRBV12-4|-|TRBJ2-5
TGTGCCAGCTGTTACCAGGGGGAGACCCAGTACTTC
CASCYQGETQYF
>-|TRBV4-1|-|TRBJ2-1
TGCGCCAGCAGCCGTCATGTTCCGGGACAAGGGAATGAGCAGTTCTTC
CASSRHVPGQGNEQFF
>-|TRBV29-1|-|TRBJ2-3
TGCAGCGTTGAAGCGGGGACAGATACGCAGTATTTT
CSVEAGTDTQYF
>-|TRBV12-3/TRBV12-4|-|TRBJ2-5
TGTGCCAGCAGCCGGTGGGGCAGGTCAGAGACCCAGTACTTC
CASSRWGRSETQYF
>-|TRBV20-1|few|TRBJ1-1
TGCAGTTGCCTCTTGGACAGCTACACTGAAGCTTTCTTT
CSCLLDSYTEAFF
>-|TRBV28|-|TRBJ1-1
TGTGCCAGCAATCAACCGGGACCCAACACTGAAGCTTTCTTT
CASNQPGPNTEAFF
>-|TRBV28|many|TRBJ2-7
TGTGCCAGCAGGGAGTTTGGAGGGGACGACTACGAGCAGTACTTC
CASREFGGDDYEQYF
>TRBD1|TRBV7-8|-|TRBJ1-1
TGTGCCAGCAGCTTAGCGAGGACAGGGAGGAAAACTGAAGCTTTCTTT
CASSLARTGRKTEAFF
>TRBD2|TRBV5-1|-|TRBJ2-7
TGCGCCAGCAGCCCCGGGGCTAGCGGGGGGTCTGAGGAGCAGTACTTC
CASSPGASGGSEEQYF
>TRBD2|TRBV3-1|-|TRBJ2-1
TGTGCCAGCAGCCATGTACTAGCGGGAACCGGGAATGAGCAGTTCTTC
CASSHVLAGTGNEQFF
>-|TRBV3-1|-|TRBJ2-2
TGTGCCAGCAGCCAAGATTACAGCTACACCGGGGAGCTGTTTTTT
CASSQDYSYTGELFF
>-|TRBV5-1|few|TRBJ1-5
TGCGCCAGCAGCTTAAGCGGACGAGGCAATCAGCCCCAGCATTTT
CASSLSGRGNQPQHF
>-|TRBV10-3|few|TRBJ2-7
TGTGCCATCAGTGGGGCGGGGAGCTCCTACGAGCAGTACTTC
CAISGAGSSYEQYF
>-|TRBV7-9|-|TRBJ2-1
TGTGCCAGCAGCCCACTATCCTTCAGCTCCTACAATGAGCAGTTCTTC
CASSPLSFSSYNEQFF
>-|TRBV28|once|TRBJ2-7
TGTGCCAGCAGCTTGCAGGCTTTGGGACTCTACGAGCAGTACTTC
CASSLQALGLYEQYF
>TRBD1|TRBV5-1|few|TRBJ2-7
TGCGCCAGCAGCTTGGCCGGGACAGTCTACTACGAGCAGTACTTC
CASSLAGTVYYEQYF
>TRBD1|TRBV7-9|-|TRBJ2-7
TGTGCCAGCAGCGCCCGGGACAGGGGGCTCTACGAGCAGTACTTC
CASSARDRGLYEQYF
>-|TRBV6-5|-|TRBJ1-2
TGTGCCAGCAGCCTCGACGAACAGGGAGAAGGGGATGGCTACACCTTC
CASSLDEQGEGDGYTF
>TRBD1|TRBV7-2|-|TRBJ2-7
TGTGCCAGCAGCTCCGGACAGGCCCTCGAGCAGTACTTC
CASSSGQALEQYF
>TRBD1|TRBV2|-|TRBJ2-5
TGTGCCAGCAGTGGATTGGACAGGGTTTTAGGGACCCAGTACTTC
CASSGLDRVLGTQYF
>TRBD1|TRBV2|-|TRBJ2-7
TGTGCCAGCAGCCCCCTAGGACAGGGCCCAGAATCACTGCTCTACGAGCAGTACTTC
CASSPLGQGPESLLYEQYF
>-|TRBV4-1|few|TRBJ1-1
TGCGCCAGCAGCCAAGGTCCAGGGTTGAACACTGAAGCTTTCTTT
CASSQGPGLNTEAFF
>-|TRBV29-1|few|TRBJ2-5
TGCAGCGGGGGTAGGGGCTATGAAGAGACCCAGTACTTC
CSGGRGYEETQYF
>TRBD1|TRBV20-1|few|TRBJ2-2
TGCAGTGCTAGCAGACAGGGCCGGAACACCGGGGAGCTGTTTTTT
CSASRQGRNTGELFF
>-|TRBV11-2|-|TRBJ2-3
TGTGCCAGCAGCTTAATGGGGGGCGCTTTAGATACGCAGTATTTT
CASSLMGGALDTQYF
>TRBD2|TRBV18|-|TRBJ2-3
TGTGCCAGCCCACCACCGGGGGGAACCACAGATACGCAGTATTTT
CASPPPGGTTDTQYF
>-|TRBV2|once|TRBJ2-1
TGTGCCAGCAATCGGGGTCGTTCGGAGACCCAGTTCTTC
CASNRGRSETQFF
>TRBD1|TRBV20-1|-|TRBJ1-1
TGCAGTGCCGAGGGGGCTCCTACAGGAAGGACTGAAGCTTTCTTT
CSAEGAPTGRTEAFF
>TRBD2|TRBV3-1|-|TRBJ2-3
TGTGCCAGCAGCCTTAGCGGGGGGGCCCGCGATACGCAGTATTTT
CASSLSGGARDTQYF
>TRBD2|TRBV7-8|-|TRBJ2-1
TGTGCCAGCAGCTACCAGACTCGACTAGCGGGGGGTCATGAGCAGTTCTTC
CASSYQTRLAGGHEQFF
>TRBD2|TRBV7-2|-|TRBJ2-3
TGTGCCAGCAGCTCTCGGACTAGCGGGGCAGATACGCAGTATTTT
CASSSRTSGADTQYF
>-|TRBV5-1|few|TRBJ2-5
TGCGCCAGCAGCTTGTTATCAGGGGGGGAAGGAGAGACCCAGTACTTC
CASSLLSGGEGETQYF
>-|TRBV5-6|many|TRBJ2-7
TGTGCCAGCAGCTTTACCACCGAGCAGTACTTC
CASSFTTEQYF
>-|TRBV12-3/TRBV12-4|few|TRBJ2-5
TGTGCCAGCAGTCTTCCGGGACTTTTGGAGACCCAGTACTTC
CASSLPGLLETQYF
>-|TRBV21-1|few|TRBJ2-4
TGTGCCATCTTCGGAAACATTCAGTACTTC
CAIFGNIQYF